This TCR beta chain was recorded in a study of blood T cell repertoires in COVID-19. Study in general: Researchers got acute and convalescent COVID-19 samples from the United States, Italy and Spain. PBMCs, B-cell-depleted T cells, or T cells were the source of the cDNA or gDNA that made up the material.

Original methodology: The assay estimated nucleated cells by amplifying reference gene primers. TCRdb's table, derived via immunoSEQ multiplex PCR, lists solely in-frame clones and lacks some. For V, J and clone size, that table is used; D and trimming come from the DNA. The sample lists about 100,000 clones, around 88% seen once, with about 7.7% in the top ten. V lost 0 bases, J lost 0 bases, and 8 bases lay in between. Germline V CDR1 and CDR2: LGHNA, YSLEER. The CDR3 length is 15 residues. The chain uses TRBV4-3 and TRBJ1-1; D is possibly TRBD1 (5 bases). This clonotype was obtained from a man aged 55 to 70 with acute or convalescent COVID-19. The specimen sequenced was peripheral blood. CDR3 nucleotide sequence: TGCGCCAGCAGCCAAGACCCCAGGGTGAACACTGAAGCTTTCTTT. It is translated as CASSQDPRVNTEAFF.